The T cell receptor beta chain described here comes from a study of OX40 agonist ivuxolimab in advanced cancers. Sequencing used immunoSEQ multiplex PCR; TCRdb keeps in-frame clones, though not all of them. This sample has about 33,000 clones, with approximately 90% found just once. This receptor was taken from an adult with an advanced solid tumor such as melanoma, head and neck, liver or kidney cancer. Sequences were derived from CD4+ or CD8+ T cells sorted from blood, sampled in a trial of the OX40 agonist ivuxolimab.

The CDR3 DNA reads TGCGCCAGCAGCCAAGTATTCGGACCCGGGACCCAGTACTTC. It translates to CASSQVFGPGTQYF. The rearrangement uses TRBV4-1 and TRBJ2-5, with D uncertain. CDR1 and CDR2 (germline): MGHRA, YSYEKL. Trimming took off 1 base at V and 7 bases at J, with 13 bases between the two ends. CDR3 length: 14 amino acids.